The 8 T cell receptor beta chains below all came from one sample that was sequenced in a study of identical twins. TCRdb redid the calling of the 5' RACE reads with MiXCR, one entry per CDR3 protein. The data contain hundreds of thousands of distinct CDR3 sequences, roughly 6.2% of them singletons. The sequenced sample consisted of naive T cells sorted from blood. These receptors came from a man between 18 and 29 years old in good health.

This clonotype was seen many times. This chain connects TRBV12-3 or TRBV12-4 to TRBJ2-3; unclear D gene. V lost 7 bases and J 1 base, leaving 24 bases between the germline ends. The CDR3 runs to 18 residues. Here the CDR3 reads CASIATLPISTGTDTQYF. CDR3 DNA sequence: TGTGCCAGCATCGCGACTCTCCCAATCAGTACGGGCACAGATACGCAGTATTTT.

This clonotype was detected a few times. The J gene is TRBJ1-2, the V gene TRBV7-9; 7 bases agree with TRBD1. In germline, CDR1 is SEHNR, CDR2 FQNEAQ (reference sequence). V lost 1 base, J lost 7 bases, and 3 bases stayed unmatched. The CDR3 runs 13 residues. CDR3 region: CASSLGGGSGYTF. CDR3 in DNA: TGTGCCAGCAGCTTAGGAGGGGGCTCTGGCTACACCTTC.

This clonotype came up a few times. V gene TRBV7-9 combines with J gene TRBJ2-2; possible D gene TRBD2, 6 bases. This CDR3 is built from 14 residues. Per germline, CDR1 SEHNR and CDR2 FQNEAQ (reference sequence). Trimming shortened V by 10 bases and J by 4 bases, and 16 bases separated the two germline ends. The CDR3 here is CAILWGDSTGELFF. The CDR3 DNA reads TGTGCCATCCTGTGGGGGGACTCCACCGGGGAGCTGTTTTTT.

This clonotype came up many times. The CDR3: CASSQDVTGVHQPQHF. The DNA for the CDR3 is TGTGCCAGCAGCCAAGATGTTACGGGTGTCCATCAGCCCCAGCATTTT. V usage is TRBV4-2 and J usage is TRBJ1-5; D gene ambiguous. CDR1 is LGHNA and CDR2 is YNFKEQ in the germline V gene. The V end was cut by 0 bases, the J end by 5 bases, with 14 bases between. The CDR3 covers 16 residues.

In this sample, this clonotype turned up many times. The CDR3 nucleotides read TGCAGCGTGATGACCCGGGATAACACCGGGGAGCTGTTTTTT. Encoded protein: CSVMTRDNTGELFF. This rearrangement joins TRBV29-1 to TRBJ2-2; D possibly corresponds to TRBD2 (5 bases). The CDR3 extends over 14 amino acids. With 6 bases removed from V and 2 bases from J, the gap between germline ends came to 13 bases. Germline loops: CDR1 SQVTM, CDR2 ANQGSEA.

This chain joins TRBV27 and TRBJ2-7; 7 bases agree with TRBD1. The CDR3 covers 12 residues. Trimming at V came to 8 bases and at J to 0 bases, leaving 1 base not matched to a gene. Germline-derived CDR1 and CDR2 are MNHEY and SMNVEV (reference sequence). CDR3 DNA sequence: TGTGCCAGCCAGGGGGTCTCCTACGAGCAGTACTTC. It encodes CASQGVSYEQYF.

This sequence joins TRBV25-1 and TRBJ2-1; 9 positions agree with TRBD2. V lost 5 bases, J lost 2 bases, and 7 bases stayed unmatched. Germline V CDR1 and CDR2: MGHDK, SYGVNS. The CDR3 spans 16 residues. DNA for the CDR3: TGTGCCAGCAGTAGGAGTAGCGGGAGCCCCTACAATGAGCAGTTCTTC. It translates to CASSRSSGSPYNEQFF.

This clonotype was recorded at least ten times. The chain uses TRBV29-1 and TRBJ2-5; TRBD2 matches at 8 bases. The CDR3 has 15 amino acids. Losses at the gene ends were 1 base for V and 2 bases for J; bases not matched to a gene: 6. Germline V lookup: CDR1 SQVTM, CDR2 ANQGSEA. The DNA for the CDR3 is TGCAGCGTTGAAGGTGTGCGGGAGGCACAAGAGACCCAGTACTTC. This translates into CSVEGVREAQETQYF.